Each of the 5 T cell receptor beta chains below was sequenced from the same sample in a study of cytomegalovirus exposure and HLA in healthy donors (dated by TCRdb to about 2017). The library was made by the immunoSEQ multiplex PCR assay. This is the immuneACCESS table as TCRdb keeps it, with only in-frame sequences that have V and J called. A part of the clones is gone; compared with another copy, unresolved V genes explain less than half, and the rest is unexplained. This sample lists about 200,000 clones; approximately 80% were detected once. About an eighth of the sample is in the top ten clones. The specimen was PBMCs. The receptors derive from a woman aged 25 to 45 in good health and CMV-seropositive.

This rearrangement joins TRBV29-1 to TRBJ2-1; TRBD2 agrees at 7 bases. The J segment lost 5 bases and the V segment lost 5 bases, leaving 3 bases of the junction unmatched. The CDR3 consists of 12 residues. From germline, CDR1 is SQVTM and CDR2 ANQGSEA. The CDR3 DNA sequence: TGCAGCGTTAGGGACTACAACAATGAGCAGTTCTTC. Translation gives CSVRDYNNEQFF.

The gene calls are TRBV20-1 and TRBJ1-2; 7 bases align to TRBD1. Germline V gene lookup returns CDR1 DFQATT and CDR2 SNEGSKA (reference sequence). The CDR3 is 11 residues long. CDR3 in amino acids: CMTDRVYGYTF. For the CDR3, the DNA is TGCATGACAGACAGGGTCTATGGCTACACCTTC.

The sample holds one count of this clone. The chain links TRBV14 to TRBJ1-2; 9 bases line up with TRBD1. The CDR3 totals 16 residues. The V gene end was trimmed by 4 bases and the J gene end by 4 bases; junction bases not matched to a gene: 10. In germline, CDR1 is SGHDN, CDR2 FVKESK. The CDR3 here is CASSLVPGQGFYGYTF. The CDR3 nucleotides read TGTGCCAGCAGCCTAGTCCCGGGACAGGGATTCTATGGCTACACCTTC.

The chain recombines TRBV18 with TRBJ2-7; a weak D match, TRBD1 (5 bases). Germline values: CDR1 KGHSH, CDR2 LQKENI. The CDR3 is made up of 15 amino acids. The V and J ends lost 6 bases and 3 bases respectively, with 18 bases between them. CDR3 sequence: CASSLVGQNLYEQYF. CDR3 nucleotide sequence: TGTGCCAGCTCTCTTGTGGGGCAGAATCTCTACGAGCAGTACTTC.

The rearrangement joins TRBV6-5 to TRBJ1-2; D is perhaps TRBD1 (6 bases). The CDR3 is made up of 15 amino acids. CDR1 MNHEY and CDR2 SVGAGI come from the germline V gene. Trimming removed 6 bases at V and 7 bases at J, with 21 bases between. In DNA, the CDR3 is TGTGCCAGCAGCCGTTCCGGGGGGCAGAAATCTGGCTACACCTTC. Protein sequence: CASSRSGGQKSGYTF.